These T cell receptor beta chains were read from a single sample in a study of blood T cell repertoires in COVID-19. The assay was immunoSEQ multiplex PCR, and TCRdb's table has in-frame clones only and misses some. This sample carries 200,000 to 250,000 clones, about nine tenths of them seen once, and the ten largest clones take 3% to 3.5%. The sequenced sample was PBMCs or T cells enriched from blood (not recorded which). The receptors were sampled from a woman between 45 and 65 years old in a cohort exposed to, infected with or recovered from COVID-19 (not recorded which). CDR3s leave out the opening cysteine and the closing phenylalanine or tryptophan. Rows may omit the clone size; those that give it use once, few, many or a size class.

V | size | CDR3
TRBV7-9 | NA | ASSFSEGGDPI
TRBV5-1 | NA | ASSRQGGSPLH
TRBV4-2 | NA | ASSQTGSRSPLH
TRBV21-1 | NA | ASSNGGQRPTEAF
TRBV11-2 | NA | ASRRGDTYNEQF
TRBV30 | NA | AWSGRGAGHSYGYT
TRBV11-2 | NA | ASSPGQSNTGELF
TRBV5-6 | NA | ASSFGGRGNQPQH
TRBV11-2 | NA | ASSSSIPSGGVAKNIQY
TRBV7-9 | few | ASRGGQETQY
TRBV6-5 | NA | ANAIGTGGYEQY
TRBV6-5 | NA | ASSTGSYEQY
TRBV28 | NA | ASSLMTGDLNTEAF
TRBV7-2 | NA | ASSLERTSGGGNEQF
TRBV12-3/TRBV12-4 | NA | ASTPSDTGELF
TRBV30 | few | ARDSRNYGYT
TRBV18 | NA | ASSPRTRTDTQY
TRBV19 | NA | ASSPQGGGYT
TRBV7-8 | NA | ASSLGSRGWQF
TRBV7-9 | few | ASSPRNYGYT
TRBV2 | NA | ASSAGGRDTQY
TRBV6-2/TRBV6-3 | NA | ASTPSGGAFDTQY
TRBV9 | NA | ASSAGVSEENTEAF
TRBV19 | NA | ASSIPRGSSPLH
TRBV5-1 | once | ASSGLRGNEQF
TRBV19 | NA | ASRPGESYPWNEQF
TRBV4-1 | NA | ASSRQTGGGTEAF
TRBV2 | NA | ASSDAGGHEQY
TRBV11-2 | NA | ASSLDYPGAMNTEAF
TRBV5-6 | once | ASTPGGSGYT
TRBV5-1 | NA | ASSLVTSGEETQY
TRBV18 | NA | ASSQSYQETQY
TRBV7-2 | NA | ASSLWTAGLADYNEQF
TRBV19 | NA | ATRPSQGGRNQPQH
TRBV5-1 | many | ASSLEGNNSPLH
TRBV5-4 | NA | ASSHKLGSYEQY
TRBV5-1 | NA | ASRDSRDEQF
TRBV9 | NA | ASSLGLAGGSEQF
TRBV11-1 | few | ASSLRRSTSYEQY